The 28 T cell receptor beta chains below all came from one sample that was sequenced in a study of blood T cell repertoires in COVID-19. TCRdb's table, derived via immunoSEQ multiplex PCR, lists solely in-frame clones and lacks some. The sample has more than 110,000 clones, roughly 80% seen once; the top ten hold 5% to 6%. The sample consisted of PBMCs or T cells enriched from blood (not recorded which). The receptors originated from a man aged 35-49 years with acute COVID-19.

V is TRBV30 and J is TRBJ1-5, with TRBD1 matching 11 bases. CDR1 and CDR2 (germline): GTSNPN, SVGIG (reference sequence). This CDR3 is built from 18 residues. V shed 1 base, J shed 3 bases, and the junction held 11 bases outside the gene matches. CDR3 in amino acids: CAWSERTGGRVDNQPQHF. CDR3 sequence (DNA): TGTGCCTGGAGTGAACGGACAGGGGGCAGAGTGGACAATCAGCCCCAGCATTTT.

The rearrangement links TRBV7-9 to TRBJ2-7; possible D gene TRBD2, 5 bases. This CDR3 is built from 17 residues. Trimming removed 4 bases from V and 0 bases from J, with 19 bases in between. Per germline, CDR1 SEHNR and CDR2 FQNEAQ (reference sequence). The DNA for the CDR3 is TGTGCCAGCAGCTCCCCCCCAGCAGCGGAGTTCTCCTACGAGCAGTACTTC. Amino acid sequence: CASSSPPAAEFSYEQYF.

The rearrangement uses TRBV9 and TRBJ2-1, with D uncertain. V shed 3 bases and J shed 0 bases, with 10 bases lying between them. The germline CDR1 and CDR2 sequences are SGDLS and YYNGEE. The CDR3 extends over 15 amino acids. As DNA, the CDR3 is TGTGCCAGCAGCGCCTCTAGGAGCTCCTACAATGAGCAGTTCTTC. It codes for CASSASRSSYNEQFF.

The chain uses TRBV9 and TRBJ1-4, with a tentative D call TRBD1 (6 bases). Germline assignment: CDR1 SGDLS and CDR2 YYNGEE. With 3 bases removed from V and 1 base from J, the gap between germline ends came to 13 bases. The CDR3 totals 16 residues. CDR3 sequence reads: CASSAQGIRTNEKLFF. CDR3 nucleotides: TGTGCCAGCAGCGCACAGGGTATAAGAACTAATGAAAAACTGTTTTTT.

This clone was found once. This rearrangement joins TRBV5-4 to TRBJ1-1, with TRBD1 matching 10 bases. V gave up 4 bases and J gave up 7 bases; unmatched junction bases: 7. The CDR3 is made up of 14 amino acids. Germline loops: CDR1 SGHNT, CDR2 YYREEE (reference sequence). The CDR3 DNA reads as TGTGCCAGCAGCCGTAGACAGGGGGCGATTGAAGCTTTCTTT. It specifies CASSRRQGAIEAFF.

J is TRBJ1-5 and V is TRBV2, with D unclear. V gave up 5 bases and J gave up 5 bases, with 7 bases separating them. Germline V gene lookup returns CDR1 SNHLY and CDR2 FYNNEI. The CDR3 runs 12 residues. The CDR3 sequence: CASSFGDQPQHF. CDR3 in DNA: TGTGCCAGCAGTTTCGGAGATCAGCCCCAGCATTTT.

This clone is a singleton in its sample. V and J are TRBV6-5 and TRBJ2-5, with 7 bases lining up with TRBD2. CDR3 size: 15 residues. In germline, CDR1 is MNHEY, CDR2 SVGAGI. J was trimmed by 4 bases and V by 7 bases; bases with no gene match: 12. The DNA of the CDR3 is TGTGCCAGCACCGATTCGGCGGGGGAGGGAGAGACCCAGTACTTC. This sequence encodes CASTDSAGEGETQYF.

The chain combines TRBV7-6 with TRBJ1-4, with D tentatively TRBD1 (5 bases). Germline loops: CDR1 SGHVS, CDR2 FNYEAQ. V lost 2 bases and J lost 7, with 11 bases in between. The CDR3 sequence is 14 residues long. The CDR3 DNA reads as TGTGCCAGCAGCTTAAGCAGGGATGGTGAAAAACTGTTTTTT. This sequence encodes CASSLSRDGEKLFF. Full variable domain (missing parts from reference TRBV7-6 and TRBJ1-4): GAGVSQSPRYKVTKRGQDVALRCDPISGHVSLYWYRQALGQGPEFLTYFNYEAQQDKSGLPNDRFSAERPEGSISTLTIQRTEQRDSAMYRCASSLSRDGEKLFFGSGTQLSVL.

The chain combines TRBV4-3 with TRBJ1-3; D gene ambiguous. The CDR3 runs 16 residues. Per germline, CDR1 LGHNA and CDR2 YSLEER. V dropped 2 bases and J dropped 0 bases, with 11 bases sitting between them. In DNA form, the CDR3 reads TGCGCCAGCAGCCAAAACCCCGGGATCTCTGGAAACACCATATATTTT. Encoded protein: CASSQNPGISGNTIYF.

The V call is TRBV27, the J call TRBJ2-1; TRBD2 agrees at 15 bases. Looked up from germline, CDR1 is MNHEY and CDR2 is SMNVEV (reference sequence). Trimming cost V 4 bases and J 1 base; bases outside gene matches: 5. The CDR3 has 18 amino acids. CDR3 bases: TGTGCCAGCAGTTCCCCAGGACTAGCGGGAGGGTCCTACAATGAGCAGTTCTTC. Protein sequence: CASSSPGLAGGSYNEQFF.

This chain joins TRBV14 and TRBJ1-1, with 7 bases that match TRBD1. Germline CDR1 SGHDN, CDR2 FVKESK. The CDR3 consists of 16 residues. The trim removed 3 bases at V and 6 bases at J, leaving 13 bases unmatched. CDR3 bases: TGTGCCAGCAGCCAGGTTTCTCTGGGACAGTTGGCTGAAGCTTTCTTT. Residues: CASSQVSLGQLAEAFF.

The chain recombines TRBV5-8 with TRBJ1-1; D possibly corresponds to TRBD1 (5 bases). Trimming took off 1 base at V and 3 bases at J, with 7 bases between the two ends. Per germline, CDR1 SGHTS and CDR2 YDEGEE. The CDR3 is 13 amino acids. The CDR3 protein is CASSLSGDTEAFF. CDR3 DNA: TGTGCCAGCAGCTTGTCGGGGGACACTGAAGCTTTCTTT.

This chain joins TRBV25-1 and TRBJ1-2; 7 nucleotides agree with TRBD1. The CDR3 length is 12 residues. The germline gives CDR1 MGHDK, CDR2 SYGVNS. Trimming cost V 3 bases and J 8 bases; bases outside gene matches: 3. The chain's CDR3 is CASSEDRRGYTF. CDR3 nucleotide sequence: TGTGCCAGCAGTGAGGACAGGCGGGGCTACACCTTC.

The J gene is TRBJ2-2, the V gene TRBV10-3, with 11 bases lining up with TRBD2. Germline values: CDR1 ENHRY, CDR2 SYGVKD. The junction had 5 bases not matched to a gene; V was cut back by 8 bases and J by 0 bases. CDR3 length: 16 residues. The CDR3 DNA reads as TGTGCCATCGTCGCTAGCGGGGGGCCGAACACCGGGGAGCTGTTTTTT. The encoded protein is CAIVASGGPNTGELFF.

The chain is built from TRBV6-9 and TRBJ2-5; D call uncertain. With 2 bases removed from V and 4 bases from J, the gap between germline ends came to 14 bases. The CDR3 totals 15 residues. The germline gives CDR1 MNHGY, CDR2 SVAAGI. The CDR3 bases are TGTGCCAGCAGTTATAACAGCCTTGCAACAGAGACCCAGTACTTC. Translated, it gives CASSYNSLATETQYF.

The chain employs TRBV15 and TRBJ2-1; 10 bases agree with TRBD2. The junction had 2 bases not matched to a gene; V was cut back by 5 bases and J by 1 base. This CDR3 region has 15 residues. Germline V gene data show CDR1 as LNHNV and CDR2 as YYDKDF (reference sequence). The CDR3 here is CATSVSGGSYNEQFF. The CDR3 nucleotides read TGTGCCACCAGCGTTAGCGGGGGGTCCTACAATGAGCAGTTCTTC. Full variable domain (missing parts from reference TRBV15 and TRBJ2-1): DAMVIQNPRYQVTQFGKPVTLSCSQTLNHNVMYWYQQKSSQAPKLLFHYYDKDFNNEADTPDNFQSRRPNTSFCFLDIRSPGLGDTAMYLCATSVSGGSYNEQFFGPGTRLTVL.

This clone is a singleton in its sample. The rearrangement links TRBV3-1 (or the pseudogene TRBV3-2) to TRBJ1-1, with 10 bases that match TRBD1. This CDR3 is built from 17 residues. Unmatched junction bases numbered 11, after V lost 3 bases and J lost 4 bases. Germline V lookup: CDR1 LGHDT, CDR2 YNNKEL (reference sequence). CDR3 sequence reads: CASSHGRDRGFRTEAFF. The CDR3 DNA sequence: TGTGCCAGCAGCCACGGCCGGGACAGGGGCTTTCGCACTGAAGCTTTCTTT.

A remark on this clone: The junction shows a germline mismatch at one end, possibly a read error. The chain couples TRBV10-2 to TRBJ2-3; 9 positions agree with TRBD2. This CDR3 region has 10 residues. CDR1 is WSHSY, CDR2 SAAADI, per germline. DNA of the CDR3: TGCGCCAGCGGACTAGCGTTCCAGGATTTT. It is translated as CASGLAFQDF.

The J gene is TRBJ2-7, the V gene TRBV21-1; the table's D call TRBD2 went unverified against the DNA. TRBV21-1 is flagged as a pseudogene. The length of the CDR3 is 13 residues. CDR3 loop: CASSKGQSREQYF. CDR3 nucleotides: TGTGCCAGCAGCAAGGGTCAGTCGAGGGAGCAGTACTTC.

The chain employs TRBV18 and TRBJ2-3; 7 bases are shared with TRBD2. Germline values: CDR1 KGHSH, CDR2 LQKENI. The CDR3 runs to 17 residues. V lost 6 bases to trimming and J lost 2 bases; unmatched junction nucleotides: 14. The CDR3 sequence is CASSVWGRELPTDTQYF. The CDR3 nucleotides are TGTGCCAGCTCTGTGTGGGGGAGGGAGCTACCCACAGATACGCAGTATTTT.

The V call is TRBV5-1, the J call TRBJ1-6; tentative D call: TRBD1 (5 bases). This CDR3 spans 15 amino acids. V dropped 2 bases and J dropped 5 bases, with 11 bases sitting between them. The germline CDR1 and CDR2 sequences are SGHRS and YFSETQ. The CDR3 reads CASSLMGRDNSPLHF. The CDR3 nucleotides are TGCGCCAGCAGCTTAATGGGCAGGGATAATTCACCCCTCCACTTT.

The genes are TRBV28 and TRBJ2-1, with TRBD2 matching 10 bases. Germline trimming cut 6 bases from V and 4 bases from J; bases unmatched to any gene: 3. In germline, CDR1 is MDHEN, CDR2 SYDVKM. The CDR3 is made up of 14 amino acids. The CDR3 region has the DNA TGTGCCAGCAGAATACTAGCGGGATACAATGAGCAGTTCTTC. This sequence encodes CASRILAGYNEQFF.

The chain links TRBV6-5 to TRBJ1-6; maybe TRBD1 (6 bases). V dropped 0 bases and J dropped 5 bases, with 11 bases sitting between them. Germline V gives CDR1 MNHEY, CDR2 SVGAGI. The CDR3 is 16 amino acids. CDR3: CASSYSEGDDNSPLHF. The CDR3 DNA follows: TGTGCCAGCAGTTACTCCGAGGGGGACGATAATTCACCCCTCCACTTT.

The chain is built from TRBV11-2 and TRBJ2-7, with 10 bases aligning to TRBD1. This CDR3 has 15 amino acids. Germline V gene data show CDR1 as SGHAT and CDR2 as FQNNGV. V lost 3 bases to trimming and J lost 3 bases; unmatched junction nucleotides: 5. CDR3 nucleotide sequence: TGTGCCAGCAGCTTCCGCGGACAGGGGGTCTACGAGCAGTACTTC. Its protein product is CASSFRGQGVYEQYF.

This chain links TRBV7-9 with TRBJ2-2; 11 bases fit TRBD2. J gave up 5 bases and V 2 bases, and 1 base lay outside the gene matches. This CDR3 spans 15 amino acids. From germline, CDR1 is SEHNR and CDR2 FQNEAQ (reference sequence). The CDR3 nucleotides read TGTGCCAGCAGCTTAAGGACTAGCGGGACCGGGGAGCTGTTTTTT. Its protein product is CASSLRTSGTGELFF.

The V and J genes are TRBV3-1 (or the pseudogene TRBV3-2) and TRBJ2-1; 8 bases are a match to TRBD1. The CDR3 is made up of 15 amino acids. V trimming: 3 bases; J trimming: 5 bases; junction bases outside the gene matches: 6. Germline values: CDR1 LGHDT, CDR2 YNNKEL (reference sequence). Written as DNA, the CDR3 is TGTGCCAGCAGCCATTCCGGGACAGGAAACAATGAGCAGTTCTTC. Encoded protein: CASSHSGTGNNEQFF.

This chain joins TRBV11-2 and TRBJ2-2; D gene unclear. Germline V gives CDR1 SGHAT, CDR2 FQNNGV. The CDR3 spans 15 residues. Trimming removed 1 base from V and 1 base from J, with 7 bases in between. This CDR3 reads CASSLGPQNTGELFF. The CDR3, as DNA: TGTGCCAGCAGCTTAGGCCCACAGAACACCGGGGAGCTGTTTTTT.

The V and J genes are TRBV28 and TRBJ2-5, with 7 bases matching TRBD2. With 2 bases clipped from V and 0 bases from J, the junction kept 3 bases outside the gene matches. Germline CDR1 is MDHEN and CDR2 is SYDVKM. The CDR3 is made up of 15 amino acids. In DNA, the CDR3 is TGTGCCAGCAGTTTAGGGGGGGAGAACCAAGAGACCCAGTACTTC. Encoded protein: CASSLGGENQETQYF.